What follows are 27 T cell receptor beta chains derived from one specimen sequenced in a study of breast tumors, draining lymph nodes, adjacent tissues. One entry per CDR3 protein results from TCRdb running MiXCR on the multiplex PCR reads. The table has 120,000 or so distinct CDR3 sequences, just under 20% seen once. Breast cancer patients provided tissue from their axillary draining lymph nodes. The sample was axillary lymph node tissue. The receptors shown here come from a female donor with breast cancer. Some clones in this sample may be carry-over from other donors' samples.

Many counts were recorded for this clonotype. This chain connects TRBV24-1 to TRBJ2-3; 7 bases agree with TRBD2. Germline CDR1 reads KGHDR; CDR2 reads SFDVKD. The J segment lost 0 bases and the V segment lost 3 bases, leaving 5 bases of the junction unmatched. This CDR3 is built from 16 residues. Here the CDR3 DNA reads TGTGCCACCAGTGATACTAGCGCTAAAAGCACAGATACGCAGTATTTT. Amino acid sequence: CATSDTSAKSTDTQYF.

This clonotype was recorded at least ten times. The chain links TRBV7-9 to TRBJ2-3; D is possibly TRBD2 (5 bases). Per germline, CDR1 SEHNR and CDR2 FQNEAQ (reference sequence). This CDR3 spans 12 amino acids. Trimming took 4 bases from V and 7 from J, leaving 9 bases between them. In DNA, the CDR3 is TGTGCCAGCAGCTGGGGAGTTAATACGCAGTATTTT. Protein: CASSWGVNTQYF.

This clonotype was counted ten times or more. V and J are TRBV5-1 and TRBJ2-1; 11 nucleotides align to TRBD2. The CDR3 has 15 amino acids. V was pared by 4 bases and J by 6 bases, with 6 bases of the junction left unmatched. Germline lookup yields CDR1 SGHRS and CDR2 YFSETQ. In nucleotides, the CDR3 is TGCGCCAGCAGCGGCTCTAGCGGGGGGCGCAATGAGCAGTTCTTC. Translation gives CASSGSSGGRNEQFF.

Remarks on this clonotype: Since a much larger clone is just one base distant, this may be a read error. The chain joins TRBV27 to TRBJ2-7; the D call may be TRBD1 or TRBD2 (5 bases each). Germline CDR1 is MNHEY and CDR2 is SMNVEV (reference sequence). Trimming stripped 7 bases from V and 2 bases from J, with 15 bases between. CDR3 length: 14 residues. CDR3 loop: CASKLRDLAYEQYF. The CDR3 DNA sequence: TGTGCCAGCAAGCTCCGGGACCTCGCCTACGAGCAGTACTTC.

This clonotype was detected ten times or more. The chain couples TRBV24-1 to TRBJ2-7; D ambiguous. The V gene lost 4 bases and the J gene lost 6 bases, with 6 bases spanning the gap. Germline lookup yields CDR1 KGHDR and CDR2 SFDVKD. The length of the CDR3 is 11 residues. The CDR3 loop reads CATSDATEQYF. In nucleotides, the CDR3 is TGTGCCACCAGTGACGCTACCGAGCAGTACTTC.

This clonotype was observed at least ten times. V is TRBV4-1 and J is TRBJ1-5, with D perhaps matching TRBD1 (6 bases). The CDR3 runs 17 residues. Trimming took 2 bases from V and 0 from J, leaving 14 bases between them. The germline CDR1 and CDR2 sequences are MGHRA and YSYEKL. The CDR3 bases are TGCGCCAGCAGCCAATCCTTCCAGGGGTATAGCAATCAGCCCCAGCATTTT. This encodes CASSQSFQGYSNQPQHF.

This clonotype was seen ten or more times. CDR3 protein: CSVVPGLAGEQYF. CDR3 in DNA: TGCAGCGTTGTCCCGGGACTAGCGGGGGAGCAGTACTTC. The rearrangement joins TRBV29-1 to TRBJ2-7, with TRBD2 matching over 13 bases. From germline, CDR1 is SQVTM and CDR2 ANQGSEA. J gave up 7 bases and V 4 bases, and 4 bases lay outside the gene matches. The CDR3 is 13 amino acids.

In its sample, this clonotype was seen many times. The rearrangement links TRBV3-1 to TRBJ1-3; D is unresolved. V lost 4 bases and J 0 bases, leaving 13 bases between the germline ends. The CDR3 is 16 amino acids. Germline CDR1 and CDR2: LGHDT and YNNKEL (reference sequence). CDR3 DNA sequence: TGTGCCAGCAGCCTGAGGAGGTCGGTCTCTGGAAACACCATATATTTT. Its protein is CASSLRRSVSGNTIYF.

In the case of this clonotype: This may come from a read error, since a much larger clone is one base off. The chain employs TRBV6-6 and TRBJ2-7; D unresolved. The CDR3 extends over 14 amino acids. Germline V gene lookup returns CDR1 MNHNY and CDR2 SVGAGI (reference sequence). With 10 bases removed from V and 3 bases from J, the gap between germline ends came to 19 bases. The CDR3 coding sequence is TGTGCCACCAAGTTCGATTCTCCTTTCTACGAGCAGTACTTC. Translation gives CATKFDSPFYEQYF.

The sample holds a few counts of this clonotype. Possible read error: a much larger clone is one base away. The chain is built from TRBV10-1 and TRBJ2-3; no clear D. Germline values: CDR1 WNHNN, CDR2 SYGVQD (reference sequence). This CDR3 region has 13 residues. V was cut by 5 bases and J by 4 bases, with 10 bases left in between. The chain's CDR3 is CASSSYLADTQYF. The CDR3 nucleotides are TGCGCCAGCAGTTCTTACTTGGCAGATACGCAGTATTTT.

This clonotype was picked up many times. The rearrangement links TRBV5-8 to TRBJ1-2, with a possible D match to TRBD1 (6 bases). Germline CDR1 reads SGHTS; CDR2 reads YDEGEE. Trimming cost V 4 bases and J 5 bases, with 15 bases left between them. This CDR3 is 14 amino acids long. Written as DNA, the CDR3 is TGTGCCAGCAGCGAGGGTACAGGGCGGTATGGCTACACCTTC. This encodes CASSEGTGRYGYTF.

This clonotype has a count of ten or more. The chain is built from TRBV5-5 and TRBJ2-7; D remains unclear. This CDR3 has 15 amino acids. Germline-derived CDR1 and CDR2 are SGHKS and YYEKEE (reference sequence). V lost 1 base and J 1 base, leaving 12 bases between the germline ends. Here the CDR3 reads CASSLIRTTSYEQYF. The CDR3 DNA is TGTGCCAGCAGCTTGATCCGGACCACATCCTACGAGCAGTACTTC.

This clonotype was seen many times. The chain couples TRBV6-6 to TRBJ2-7; 8 nucleotides align to TRBD1. The ends lost 8 bases at V and 6 bases at J; junction bases unmatched: 9. The CDR3 runs 13 residues. From germline, CDR1 is MNHNY and CDR2 SVGAGI (reference sequence). Here the CDR3 DNA reads TGTGCCAGCGGATTGGCAGGGGGCCTCGAGCAGTACTTC. Translation gives CASGLAGGLEQYF.

This clonotype was detected ten times or more. The chain has TRBV20-1 and TRBJ1-3; a possible D gene is TRBD1 (5 bases). Trimming shortened V by 6 bases and J by 0 bases, and 12 bases separated the two germline ends. This CDR3 comprises 14 residues. From germline, CDR1 is DFQATT and CDR2 SNEGSKA (reference sequence). As DNA, the CDR3 is TGCAGTGCGGAGGCAGGGCTCTCTGGAAACACCATATATTTT. This gives the protein CSAEAGLSGNTIYF.

The sample holds many counts of this clonotype. The chain employs TRBV27 and TRBJ2-3, with D perhaps TRBD1 or TRBD2 (5 bases each). The CDR3 has 15 amino acids. V lost 0 bases and J 5 bases, leaving 12 bases between the germline ends. CDR1 is MNHEY and CDR2 is SMNVEV in the germline V gene (reference sequence). CDR3 in amino acids: CASSLSGTQQDTQYF. CDR3 nucleotides: TGTGCCAGCAGTTTATCCGGGACCCAGCAAGATACGCAGTATTTT.

In this sample, this clonotype turned up many times. The chain uses TRBV10-3 and TRBJ1-5, with D hard to call. V was clipped by 9 bases and J by 0 bases, with 12 bases between them. The germline CDR1 and CDR2 sequences are ENHRY and SYGVKD. The CDR3 covers 14 residues. The CDR3 is CAIWAGNSNQPQHF. The DNA for the CDR3 is TGTGCCATTTGGGCGGGGAATAGCAATCAGCCCCAGCATTTT.

The sample holds many counts of this clonotype. This rearrangement joins TRBV2 to TRBJ2-7, with TRBD2 matching over 9 bases. V lost 5 bases and J lost 2; bases outside the gene matches: 13. In germline, CDR1 is SNHLY, CDR2 FYNNEI. The CDR3 extends over 17 amino acids. CDR3 residues: CASSWSGRRVPTYEQYF. As DNA, the CDR3 is TGTGCCAGCAGTTGGAGCGGGAGGAGAGTTCCAACCTACGAGCAGTACTTC.

This clonotype was counted many times. The chain combines TRBV11-1 with TRBJ2-3; D is ambiguous. Trimming removed 2 bases from V and 2 bases from J, with 11 bases in between. Germline V gene sequence: CDR1 SGHAT, CDR2 FQDESV (reference sequence). The CDR3 totals 15 residues. This chain's CDR3 is CASSLRSGDTDTQYF. CDR3 nucleotides: TGTGCCAGCAGCTTAAGATCTGGAGACACAGATACGCAGTATTTT.

In regard to this clonotype: This may be a read error, as it is one base from a much larger clone. The chain links TRBV19 to TRBJ2-1; tentative D call: TRBD2 (5 bases). Germline V gene lookup returns CDR1 LNHDA and CDR2 SQIVND (reference sequence). Trimming pared 7 bases from V and 0 bases from J, leaving 13 bases between. The CDR3 runs to 15 residues. The CDR3 DNA sequence: TGTGCCAGTAATTTCAGCGGATTCTCCTACAATGAGCAGTTCTTC. The encoded protein is CASNFSGFSYNEQFF. Using reference TRBV19 and TRBJ2-1 for the parts outside the CDR3, the full variable domain is DGGITQSPKYLFRKEGQNVTLSCEQNLNHDAMYWYRQDPGQGLRLIYYSQIVNDFQKGDIAEGYSVSREKKESFPLTVTSAQKNPTAFYLCASNFSGFSYNEQFFGPGTRLTVL.

This clonotype was picked up many times. The rearrangement uses TRBV7-2 and TRBJ1-5; TRBD1 is a possible D gene (6 bases). This CDR3 spans 15 amino acids. Trimming removed 3 bases from V and 6 bases from J, with 15 bases in between. Germline V gene sequence: CDR1 SGHTA, CDR2 FQGNSA. For the CDR3, the DNA is TGTGCCAGCAGCTTTAGGGGGGAAGTGGGTCAGCCCCAGCATTTT. It is translated as CASSFRGEVGQPQHF.

This clonotype appeared many times. This chain joins TRBV7-6 and TRBJ2-7, with D uncertain. Germline loops: CDR1 SGHVS, CDR2 FNYEAQ. CDR3 length: 13 residues. Trimming removed 0 bases from V and 3 bases from J, with 6 bases in between. DNA of the CDR3: TGTGCCAGCAGCTTAGCGTCGAACTACGAGCAGTACTTC. Translating it yields CASSLASNYEQYF. Filled out from reference TRBV7-6 and TRBJ2-7, the complete variable domain reads GAGVSQSPRYKVTKRGQDVALRCDPISGHVSLYWYRQALGQGPEFLTYFNYEAQQDKSGLPNDRFSAERPEGSISTLTIQRTEQRDSAMYRCASSLASNYEQYFGPGTRLTVT.

Many counts were recorded for this clonotype. The chain combines TRBV5-1 with TRBJ2-5; a possible D gene is TRBD2 (6 bases). Germline assignment: CDR1 SGHRS and CDR2 YFSETQ. The CDR3 has 13 amino acids. V was cut by 4 bases and J by 3 bases, with 10 bases left in between. Here the CDR3 reads CASSPGTEETQYF. Here the CDR3 DNA reads TGCGCCAGCAGCCCCGGGACTGAAGAGACCCAGTACTTC.

The genes are TRBV12-3 or TRBV12-4 and TRBJ1-4; 7 nucleotides line up with TRBD1. The V segment lost 7 bases and the J segment 0 bases; nucleotides outside the gene matches: 11. The CDR3 spans 17 residues. The DNA of the CDR3 is TGTGCCAGCATTCCGGACAGGCTGAAGGCAACTAATGAAAAACTGTTTTTT. As protein: CASIPDRLKATNEKLFF.

Concerning this clonotype itself: The missing conserved phenylalanine or tryptophan at the end of this CDR3 makes a read error likely. The chain couples TRBV11-2 to TRBJ2-2; 9 positions agree with TRBD2. Germline V CDR1 and CDR2: SGHAT, FQNNGV. CDR3 length: 16 amino acids. Trimming removed 5 bases from V and 0 bases from J; junction bases left unmatched: 4. CDR3 region: CASSVQRGANTGELFL. CDR3 DNA: TGTGCCAGCAGCGTCCAGCGGGGGGCGAACACCGGGGAGCTGTTTCTT.

This clonotype was found many times. The rearrangement links TRBV2 to TRBJ2-3; D may be TRBD2 (6 bases). The CDR3 has 15 amino acids. Trimming stripped 6 bases from V and 3 bases from J, with 16 bases between. CDR1 and CDR2 from the germline V gene are SNHLY and FYNNEI. The CDR3, as DNA: TGTGCCAGCAGGGGGGGTGGAGACAGAACAGATACGCAGTATTTT. It yields the protein CASRGGGDRTDTQYF.

The J gene is TRBJ2-3, the V gene TRBV18, with D perhaps TRBD1 (5 bases). There are 15 residues in the CDR3. In germline, CDR1 is KGHSH, CDR2 LQKENI. The germline V and J ends were trimmed by 3 bases and 4 bases, with 14 bases remaining between them. This CDR3 reads CASSPGLSPSDTQYF. The CDR3 nucleotides read TGTGCCAGCTCACCGGGGCTATCCCCCTCAGATACGCAGTATTTT.

This clonotype was found many times. The chain has TRBV3-1 and TRBJ1-6; TRBD1 aligns across 12 bases. The CDR3 spans 16 residues. Germline lookup yields CDR1 LGHDT and CDR2 YNNKEL (reference sequence). Trimming removed 4 bases from V and 7 bases from J; junction bases left unmatched: 5. The CDR3 is CASSPGDRGRNSPLHF. The CDR3, as DNA: TGTGCCAGCAGCCCCGGGGACAGGGGGCGGAATTCACCCCTCCACTTT.